Sequencing of this T cell receptor (beta chain) was carried out in a study of cytomegalovirus exposure and HLA in healthy donors. Germline values: CDR1 SEHNR, CDR2 FQNEAQ (reference sequence). The CDR3 contains 15 residues. Primers included in the PCR were 60 Vbeta and 13 Jbeta primers. Clones were sequenced by immunoSEQ multiplex PCR, and TCRdb holds only the in-frame ones, with some missing. The sample has 150,000 to 200,000 clones; 80% to 90% are singletons. General study results and limits: Specificity of three CMV-associated chains for CMV antigens was verified in vitro.

Concerning this clone: Antigen unknown. Germline is not matched at one junction end, which may reflect a read error.

Input material: PBMCs. The TCR comes from a young woman in good health and CMV-seronegative. The chain recombines TRBV7-9 with TRBJ2-1, with 9 bases aligning to TRBD1. The CDR3 sequence is CSSSSSRDRAREQFF. CDR3 coding DNA: TGTTCCAGCAGCTCGTCCAGGGACAGGGCTCGTGAGCAGTTCTTC.